Listed here are 13 T cell receptor beta chains from one sample, sequenced in a study of T-cell memory formation after mild COVID-19. One entry per CDR3 protein, called by TCRdb with MiXCR from the 5' RACE reads. The table includes 100,000 to 150,000 distinct CDR3 sequences, about 5.9% detected once. The sequenced material came from PBMCs or a T cell subset sorted from them (not recorded which). Receptors originate from an adult woman who had mild COVID-19 (a few samples of this study predate the infection). Cell type and time point are not known.

The V gene is TRBV6-6, the J gene TRBJ2-3; D uncertain. The CDR3 length is 11 residues. V shed 7 bases and J shed 3 bases, with 5 bases lying between them. The germline CDR1 and CDR2 sequences are MNHNY and SVGAGI (reference sequence). CDR3 amino acids: CASKLTDTQYF. The CDR3 nucleotides read TGTGCCAGCAAACTTACAGATACGCAGTATTTT.

This clonotype occurred a few times. The chain is built from TRBV7-3 and TRBJ1-1; the D gene is possibly TRBD1 (6 bases). The germline V and J ends were trimmed by 4 bases and 10 bases, with 16 bases remaining between them. Germline V CDR1 and CDR2: SGHTA, FQGTGA. The CDR3 spans 13 residues. The CDR3 nucleotides are TGTGCCAGCAGCTCCACCGGGGGGCAAGGAGCTTTCTTT. Translation: CASSSTGGQGAFF.

This clonotype appeared many times. The chain carries TRBV18 and TRBJ2-5, with unresolved D. Per germline, CDR1 KGHSH and CDR2 LQKENI. The CDR3 runs 13 residues. V dropped 0 bases and J dropped 4 bases, with 6 bases sitting between them. The CDR3 here is CASSPPGSETQYF. The DNA for the CDR3 is TGTGCCAGCTCACCACCGGGTTCAGAGACCCAGTACTTC.

The chain carries TRBV2 and TRBJ2-7, with D unclear. Trimming took off 5 bases at V and 2 bases at J, with 13 bases between the two ends. This CDR3 comprises 14 residues. The germline CDR1 and CDR2 sequences are SNHLY and FYNNEI. CDR3 nucleotides: TGTGCCAGCAGTCGGTTGAACAAAGCCTACGAGCAGTACTTC. It is translated as CASSRLNKAYEQYF.

This clonotype was seen ten or more times. The chain recombines TRBV11-2 with TRBJ2-1, with 8 bases identical to TRBD2. CDR1 is SGHAT and CDR2 is FQNNGV in the germline V gene. The CDR3 spans 14 residues. The V gene end was trimmed by 3 bases and the J gene end by 9 bases; junction bases not matched to a gene: 7. This CDR3 is CASSFRRGASEQFF. The DNA of the CDR3 is TGTGCCAGCAGCTTCAGGCGGGGGGCAAGTGAGCAGTTCTTC.

This clonotype was found many times. The V and J genes are TRBV7-3 and TRBJ1-1, with D hard to call. The CDR3 is 15 residues long. The V end was cut by 1 base, the J end by 7 bases, with 16 bases between. The germline gives CDR1 SGHTA, CDR2 FQGTGA. CDR3 sequence: CASSLNAGSVGEAFF. The CDR3 bases are TGTGCCAGCAGCTTAAACGCAGGCTCGGTCGGTGAAGCTTTCTTT.

This clonotype has only a few counts. The chain couples TRBV12-3 or TRBV12-4 to TRBJ1-2; D is uncertain. V gave up 5 bases and J gave up 5 bases, with 6 bases separating them. There are 11 residues in the CDR3. The CDR3 loop reads CASSPGYGYTF. The CDR3 DNA is TGTGCCAGCAGTCCCGGGTATGGCTACACCTTC.

The table lists this clonotype with many counts. The genes are TRBV6-5 and TRBJ1-1; TRBD1 might be the D (5 bases). Germline CDR1 reads MNHEY; CDR2 reads SVGAGI. V was trimmed by 6 bases and J by 8 bases, leaving 13 bases between them. This CDR3 is 12 amino acids long. The DNA for the CDR3 is TGTGCCAGCAGGCCATCCGGGGGGGAAGCTTTCTTT. Residues: CASRPSGGEAFF.

J is TRBJ2-1 and V is TRBV12-3 or TRBV12-4; the match to TRBD2 covers 7 bases. The CDR3 sequence is 14 residues long. J was trimmed by 7 bases and V by 3 bases; bases with no gene match: 6. CDR3 sequence reads: CASSFGRGSNEQFF. CDR3 nucleotide sequence: TGTGCCAGCAGTTTCGGGCGGGGGAGTAATGAGCAGTTCTTC.

This clonotype was counted at least ten times. The rearrangement joins TRBV29-1 to TRBJ2-3, with 7 bases that match TRBD1. This CDR3 has 14 amino acids. The germline V gene encodes CDR1 SQVTM and CDR2 ANQGSEA. With V trimmed by 6 bases and J by 2 bases, 8 bases remained unmatched. The CDR3 spells CSVKKGADTDTQYF. The CDR3 nucleotides are TGCAGCGTAAAAAAGGGGGCGGACACAGATACGCAGTATTTT.

The chain uses TRBV7-2 and TRBJ1-6; D is ambiguous. This CDR3 is 15 amino acids long. Trimming left V 5 bases short and J 10 bases short, with 18 bases between. Germline V gene lookup returns CDR1 SGHTA and CDR2 FQGNSA. CDR3 region: CASSLGGRQASPLHF. The CDR3 bases are TGTGCCAGCAGCCTTGGCGGCCGACAAGCCTCACCCCTCCACTTT. The variable domain in full, with the rest retrieved from reference TRBV7-2 and TRBJ1-6, is GAGVSQSPSNKVTEKGKDVELRCDPISGHTALYWYRQSLGQGLEFLIYFQGNSAPDKSGLPSDRFSAERTGGSVSTLTIQRTQQEDSAVYLCASSLGGRQASPLHFGNGTRLTVT.

This clonotype was detected ten times or more. V usage is TRBV29-1 and J usage is TRBJ2-2, with D unclear. The CDR3 runs 14 residues. V shed 3 bases and J shed 6 bases, with 14 bases lying between them. From germline, CDR1 is SQVTM and CDR2 ANQGSEA. The CDR3 loop reads CSVDGDRVSGELFF. DNA for the CDR3: TGCAGCGTTGATGGTGACCGGGTCTCCGGGGAGCTGTTTTTT.

This chain connects TRBV12-3 or TRBV12-4 to TRBJ2-6; the match to TRBD2 covers 8 bases. The length of the CDR3 is 19 residues. V lost 7 bases and J lost 0; bases outside the gene matches: 14. CDR3 amino acids: CASTIASLAGPSGANVLTF. The CDR3 coding sequence is TGTGCCAGCACCATAGCTAGTCTAGCGGGTCCCTCTGGGGCCAACGTCCTGACTTTC.